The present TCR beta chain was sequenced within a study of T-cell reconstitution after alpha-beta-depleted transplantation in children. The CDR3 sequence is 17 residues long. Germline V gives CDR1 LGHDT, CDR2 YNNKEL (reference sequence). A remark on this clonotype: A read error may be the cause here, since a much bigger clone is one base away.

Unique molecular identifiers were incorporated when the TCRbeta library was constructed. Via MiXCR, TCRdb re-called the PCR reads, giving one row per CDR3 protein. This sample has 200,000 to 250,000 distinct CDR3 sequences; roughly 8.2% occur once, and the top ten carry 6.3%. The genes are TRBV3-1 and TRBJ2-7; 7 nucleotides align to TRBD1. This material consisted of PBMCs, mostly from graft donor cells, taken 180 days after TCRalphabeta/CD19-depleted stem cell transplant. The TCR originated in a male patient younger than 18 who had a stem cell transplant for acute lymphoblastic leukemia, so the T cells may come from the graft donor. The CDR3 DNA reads TGTGCCACCAGCCAAGAGGGGTCGAGGGGGCGTGATGACGAGCAGTACTTC. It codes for CATSQEGSRGRDDEQYF.